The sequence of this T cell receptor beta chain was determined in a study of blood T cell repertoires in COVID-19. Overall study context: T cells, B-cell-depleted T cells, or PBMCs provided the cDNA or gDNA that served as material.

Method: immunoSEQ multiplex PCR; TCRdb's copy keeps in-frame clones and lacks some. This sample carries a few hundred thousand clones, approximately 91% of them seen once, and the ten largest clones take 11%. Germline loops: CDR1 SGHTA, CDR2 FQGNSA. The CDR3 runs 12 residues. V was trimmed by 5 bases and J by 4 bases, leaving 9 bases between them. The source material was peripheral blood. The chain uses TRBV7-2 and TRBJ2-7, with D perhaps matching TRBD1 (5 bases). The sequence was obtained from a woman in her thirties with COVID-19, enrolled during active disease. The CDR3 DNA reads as TGTGCCAGCAGCCGGCAGGGTTACGAGCAGTACTTC. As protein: CASSRQGYEQYF.